This T cell receptor beta chain was retrieved from a study of beta chain features in type 1 diabetes. Study-level points and caveats: Highly expressing activated T cells could be over-counted with a cDNA template.

The junction had 4 bases not matched to a gene; V was cut back by 0 bases and J by 13 bases. The CDR3 has 13 residues. Germline V gene lookup returns CDR1 SGHRS and CDR2 YFSETQ. Every bit of the isolated RNA underwent reverse transcription, so sequencing read expressed TCRB transcripts. Repertoires were generated with immunoSEQ multiplex PCR, while TCRdb's copy carries only in-frame clones and drops some. The data contain around 300,000 clones, about 8.5% of them singletons. This clone was seen a handful of times. Its antigen remains unknown. Other DNA sequences in the same sample also yield this CDR3.

The V and J genes are TRBV5-1 and TRBJ2-1, with 10 nucleotides matching TRBD1. The source is a woman between 18 and 29 years old in good health. Sequenced material: central memory CD4+ T cells from blood. The CDR3 spells CASSLEGDRGQFF. The CDR3 bases are TGCGCCAGCAGCTTGGAAGGGGACAGGGGACAGTTCTTC.